Shown below are 11 T cell receptor beta chains from a single sample sequenced in a study of blood T cells in healthy people across ages. Through a sample-barcoded 5' primer and a J-beta primer mix, a second PCR was run for roughly 6 to 11 cycles. TCRdb independently ran MiXCR on the 5' RACE reads; one entry per CDR3 protein. The sample holds about 1,600,000 distinct CDR3 sequences, approximately 42% seen once. Sequencing was done on a sample of blood. These receptors all stem from a woman under 30 in good health.

Regarding this clonotype: Compared with germline, one end of the junction differs, possibly owing to a read error. The V and J genes are TRBV2 and TRBJ2-5, with D uncertain. CDR1 and CDR2 from the germline V gene are SNHLY and FYNNEI. This CDR3 has 12 residues. CDR3 nucleotides: TGTGCCAGCAGTACTGACCAAGGGACCCAGTACTTC. This gives the protein CASSTDQGTQYF.

This chain uses TRBV6-5 with TRBJ2-1; TRBD2 agrees at 8 bases. The CDR3 length is 15 residues. CDR1 MNHEY and CDR2 SVGAGI come from the germline V gene. V lost 2 bases and J lost 8; bases outside the gene matches: 8. The CDR3 region is CASSYGTRGGDEQFF. The CDR3 DNA sequence: TGTGCCAGCAGTTACGGGACTAGGGGGGGCGATGAGCAGTTCTTC.

This clonotype occurred a few times. V gene TRBV18 combines with J gene TRBJ2-7; D unresolved. Germline CDR1 KGHSH, CDR2 LQKENI. CDR3 length equals 16 residues. Trimming shortened V by 4 bases and J by 3 bases, and 19 bases separated the two germline ends. Here the CDR3 DNA reads TGTGCCAGCTCACAACTTCAGAGGCAGACCTTCTACGAGCAGTACTTC. Protein sequence: CASSQLQRQTFYEQYF. Drawing the rest from reference TRBV18 and TRBJ2-7, the complete variable domain is NAGVMQNPRHLVRRRGQEARLRCSPMKGHSHVYWYRQLPEEGLKFMVYLQKENIIDESGMPKERFSAEFPKEGPSILRIQQVVRGDSAAYFCASSQLQRQTFYEQYFGPGTRLTVT.

The gene calls are TRBV12-3 or TRBV12-4 and TRBJ2-7; the D gene is possibly TRBD1 (6 bases). The CDR3 totals 13 residues. The ends were cut back, 6 bases at V and 5 bases at J, with 14 bases in the middle. CDR3 region: CASRTTGSHEQYF. CDR3 DNA sequence: TGTGCCAGCAGAACGACAGGTAGCCACGAGCAGTACTTC.

The rearrangement uses TRBV5-1 and TRBJ2-1; possibly TRBD2 for D (7 bases). This CDR3 has 16 amino acids. Trimming stripped 1 base from V and 0 bases from J, with 11 bases between. Germline V gene data show CDR1 as SGHRS and CDR2 as YFSETQ. The DNA of the CDR3 is TGCGCCAGCAGCTTGAGGGCGGGGGCCTCCTACAATGAGCAGTTCTTC. Amino acids: CASSLRAGASYNEQFF. Combining the CDR3 with reference TRBV5-1 and TRBJ2-1 gives the whole variable domain KAGVTQTPRYLIKTRGQQVTLSCSPISGHRSVSWYQQTPGQGLQFLFEYFSETQRNKGNFPGRFSGRQFSNSRSEMNVSTLELGDSALYLCASSLRAGASYNEQFFGPGTRLTVL.

The chain joins TRBV20-1 to TRBJ2-7; 10 bases are a match to TRBD2. The trim removed 0 bases at V and 5 bases at J, leaving 4 bases unmatched. In germline, CDR1 is DFQATT, CDR2 SNEGSKA (reference sequence). This CDR3 has 14 amino acids. The chain's CDR3 is CSARDPSGSNEQYF. CDR3 coding DNA: TGCAGTGCTAGAGATCCTAGCGGGAGTAACGAGCAGTACTTC.

This clonotype occurred a few times. The chain joins TRBV5-1 to TRBJ1-1; TRBD1 agrees at 9 bases. CDR3 length equals 17 residues. The V segment lost 0 bases and the J segment 6 bases; nucleotides outside the gene matches: 12. Per germline, CDR1 SGHRS and CDR2 YFSETQ. DNA for the CDR3: TGCGCCAGCAGCTTGGGGGACAGGGTTTGGTCTATGGCTGAAGCTTTCTTT. It yields the protein CASSLGDRVWSMAEAFF.

As concerns this clonotype: This could be a read error, since a much larger clone is one nucleotide away. This chain uses TRBV20-1 with TRBJ2-1; D not certain. The J call may be wrong; the DNA end is better matched by TRBJ2-7. Germline CDR1 reads DFQATT; CDR2 reads SNEGSKA (reference sequence). CDR3 length equals 14 residues. Here the CDR3 DNA reads TGCAGTGCTAGATTGGCTAACTCCTACAATGAGCAGTACTTC. Translating it yields CSARLANSYNEQYF.

The chain uses TRBV7-2 and TRBJ2-1, with TRBD2 matching 8 bases. Germline V lookup: CDR1 SGHTA, CDR2 FQGNSA. There are 15 residues in the CDR3. V shed 5 bases and J 13 bases; nucleotides not matched to a gene: 16. The CDR3 DNA is TGTGCCAGCAGCCCACAGACTAGCGTGGCAGAGACCCAGTTCTTC. Its translation: CASSPQTSVAETQFF.

CDR3 region: CASSLNIGATDTQYF. CDR3 DNA sequence: TGTGCCAGCAGCTTAAATATTGGGGCCACAGATACGCAGTATTTT. The rearrangement joins TRBV7-6 to TRBJ2-3; possible D gene TRBD1, 5 bases. The CDR3 has 15 residues. The germline V gene encodes CDR1 SGHVS and CDR2 FNYEAQ. Trimming left V 2 bases short and J 2 bases short, with 11 bases between.

V gene TRBV11-3 combines with J gene TRBJ2-1; 8 bases match TRBD2. This CDR3 region has 18 residues. Unmatched junction bases numbered 18, after V lost 4 bases and J lost 7 bases. Germline values: CDR1 SGHNT, CDR2 YENEEA. The CDR3 is CASSSLSRTSPSKNEQFF. For the CDR3, the DNA is TGTGCCAGCAGCTCCCTTTCCCGGACTAGCCCGTCCAAAAATGAGCAGTTCTTC. The whole variable domain, filled in from reference TRBV11-3 and TRBJ2-1, reads EAGVVQSPRYKIIEKKQPVAFWCNPISGHNTLYWYLQNLGQGPELLIRYENEEAVDDSQLPKDRFSAERLKGVDSTLKIQPAELGDSAVYLCASSSLSRTSPSKNEQFFGPGTRLTVL.